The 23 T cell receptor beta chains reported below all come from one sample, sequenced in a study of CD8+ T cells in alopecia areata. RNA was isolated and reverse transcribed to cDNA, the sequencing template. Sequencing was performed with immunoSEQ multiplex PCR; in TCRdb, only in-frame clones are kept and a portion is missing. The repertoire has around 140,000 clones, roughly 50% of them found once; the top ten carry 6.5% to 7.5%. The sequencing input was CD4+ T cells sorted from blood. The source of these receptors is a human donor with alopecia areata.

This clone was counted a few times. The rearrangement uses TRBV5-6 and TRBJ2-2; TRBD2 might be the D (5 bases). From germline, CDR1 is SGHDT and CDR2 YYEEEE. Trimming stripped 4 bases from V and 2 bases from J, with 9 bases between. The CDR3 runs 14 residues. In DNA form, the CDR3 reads TGTGCCAGCAGCCGGAGGAGCAACACCGGGGAGCTGTTTTTT. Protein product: CASSRRSNTGELFF.

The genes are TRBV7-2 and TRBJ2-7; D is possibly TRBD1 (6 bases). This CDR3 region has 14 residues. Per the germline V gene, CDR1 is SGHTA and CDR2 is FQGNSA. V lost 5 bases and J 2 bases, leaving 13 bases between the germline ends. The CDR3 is CASSTNQGPYEQYF. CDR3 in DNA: TGTGCCAGCAGCACGAACCAGGGGCCCTACGAGCAGTACTTC.

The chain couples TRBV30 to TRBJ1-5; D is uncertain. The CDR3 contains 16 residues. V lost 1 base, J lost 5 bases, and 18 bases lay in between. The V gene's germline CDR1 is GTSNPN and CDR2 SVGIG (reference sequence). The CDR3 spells CAWSDGFTPSYQPQHF. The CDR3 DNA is TGTGCCTGGAGTGATGGGTTCACCCCCTCATATCAGCCCCAGCATTTT.

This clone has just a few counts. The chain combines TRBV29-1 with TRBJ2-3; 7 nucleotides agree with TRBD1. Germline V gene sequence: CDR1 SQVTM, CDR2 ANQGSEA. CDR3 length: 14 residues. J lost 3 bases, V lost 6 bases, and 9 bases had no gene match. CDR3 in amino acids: CSVATGTATDTQYF. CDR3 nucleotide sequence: TGCAGCGTCGCAACCGGGACAGCGACAGATACGCAGTATTTT.

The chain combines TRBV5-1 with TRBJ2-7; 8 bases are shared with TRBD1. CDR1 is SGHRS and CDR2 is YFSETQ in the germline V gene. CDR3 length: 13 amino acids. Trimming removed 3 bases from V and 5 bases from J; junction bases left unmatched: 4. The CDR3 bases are TGCGCCAGCAGCTCCTGGACAGGGAACGAGCAGTACTTC. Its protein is CASSSWTGNEQYF.

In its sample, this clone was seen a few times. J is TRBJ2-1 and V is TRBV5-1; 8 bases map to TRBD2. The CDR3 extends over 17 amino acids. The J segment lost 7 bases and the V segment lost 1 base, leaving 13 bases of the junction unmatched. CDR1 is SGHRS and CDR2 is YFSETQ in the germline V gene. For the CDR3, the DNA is TGCGCCAGCAGCTTGCGGGGGAGCGGGAGAGTATCTAATGAGCAGTTCTTC. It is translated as CASSLRGSGRVSNEQFF.

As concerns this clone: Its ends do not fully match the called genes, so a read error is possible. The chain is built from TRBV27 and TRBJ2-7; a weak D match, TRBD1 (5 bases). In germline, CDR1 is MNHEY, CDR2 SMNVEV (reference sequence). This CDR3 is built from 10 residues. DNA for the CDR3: TGTGCCAGCAGTTACAGGTGGAACTTCTTC. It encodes CASSYRWNFF.

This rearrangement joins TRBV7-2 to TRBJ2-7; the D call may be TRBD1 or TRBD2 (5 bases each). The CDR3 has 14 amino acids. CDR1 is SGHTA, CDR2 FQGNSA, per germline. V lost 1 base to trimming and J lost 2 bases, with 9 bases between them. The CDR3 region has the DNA TGTGCCAGCAGCTTAGGGGGGACCCCCTACGAGCAGTACTTC. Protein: CASSLGGTPYEQYF. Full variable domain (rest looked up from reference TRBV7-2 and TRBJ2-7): GAGVSQSPSNKVTEKGKDVELRCDPISGHTALYWYRQSLGQGLEFLIYFQGNSAPDKSGLPSDRFSAERTGGSVSTLTIQRTQQEDSAVYLCASSLGGTPYEQYFGPGTRLTVT.

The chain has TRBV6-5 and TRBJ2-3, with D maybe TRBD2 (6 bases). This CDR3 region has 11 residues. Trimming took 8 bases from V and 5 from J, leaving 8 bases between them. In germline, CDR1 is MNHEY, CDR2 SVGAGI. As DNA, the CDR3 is TGTGCCAGCGGGCGGGGAGATACGCAGTATTTT. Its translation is CASGRGDTQYF.

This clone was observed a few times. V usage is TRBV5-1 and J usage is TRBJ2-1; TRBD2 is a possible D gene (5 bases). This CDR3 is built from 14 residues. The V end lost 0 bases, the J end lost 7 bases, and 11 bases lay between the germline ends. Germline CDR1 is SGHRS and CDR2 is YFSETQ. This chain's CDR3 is CASSLAQPGNEQFF. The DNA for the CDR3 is TGCGCCAGCAGCTTGGCCCAGCCGGGGAATGAGCAGTTCTTC.

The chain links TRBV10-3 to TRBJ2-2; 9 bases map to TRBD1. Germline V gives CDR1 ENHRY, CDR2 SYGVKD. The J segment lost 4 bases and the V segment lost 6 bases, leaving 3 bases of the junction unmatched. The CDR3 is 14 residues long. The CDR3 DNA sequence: TGTGCCATCAGGGGACAGGGAGTCACCGGGGAGCTGTTTTTT. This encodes CAIRGQGVTGELFF.

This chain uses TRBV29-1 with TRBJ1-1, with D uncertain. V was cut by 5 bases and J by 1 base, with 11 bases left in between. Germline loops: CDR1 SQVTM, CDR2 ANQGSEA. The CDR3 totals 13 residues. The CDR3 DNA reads TGCAGCGTTCTTTCGGTTACGAACACTGAAGCTTTCTTT. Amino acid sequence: CSVLSVTNTEAFF.

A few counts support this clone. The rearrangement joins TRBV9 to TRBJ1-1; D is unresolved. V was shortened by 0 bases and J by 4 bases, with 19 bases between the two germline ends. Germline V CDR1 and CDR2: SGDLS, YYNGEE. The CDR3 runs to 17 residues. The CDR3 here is CASSVEAHTMGFTEAFF. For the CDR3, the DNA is TGTGCCAGCAGCGTAGAGGCTCATACCATGGGGTTCACTGAAGCTTTCTTT. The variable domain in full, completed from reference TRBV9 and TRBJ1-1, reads DSGVTQTPKHLITATGQRVTLRCSPRSGDLSVYWYQQSLDQGLQFLIQYYNGEERAKGNILERFSAQQFPDLHSELNLSSLELGDSALYFCASSVEAHTMGFTEAFFGQGTRLTVV.

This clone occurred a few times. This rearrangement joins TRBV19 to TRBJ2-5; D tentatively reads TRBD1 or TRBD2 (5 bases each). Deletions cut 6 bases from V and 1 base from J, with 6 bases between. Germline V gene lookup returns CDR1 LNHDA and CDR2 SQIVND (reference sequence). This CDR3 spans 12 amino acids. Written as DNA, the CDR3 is TGTGCCAGTAGGAGGGGCCAAGAGACCCAGTACTTC. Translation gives CASRRGQETQYF.

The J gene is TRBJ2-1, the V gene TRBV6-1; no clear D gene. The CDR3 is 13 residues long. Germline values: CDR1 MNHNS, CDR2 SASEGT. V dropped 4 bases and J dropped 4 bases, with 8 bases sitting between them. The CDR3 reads CASSGLGYNEQFF. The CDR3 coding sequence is TGTGCCAGCAGTGGATTGGGATACAATGAGCAGTTCTTC.

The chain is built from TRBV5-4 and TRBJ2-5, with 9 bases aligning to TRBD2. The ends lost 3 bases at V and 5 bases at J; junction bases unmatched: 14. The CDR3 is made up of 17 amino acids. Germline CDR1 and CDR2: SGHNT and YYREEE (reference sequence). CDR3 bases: TGTGCCAGCAGCTCCCTTGCCGCGGGAGGGAGCGGGGAGACCCAGTACTTC. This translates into CASSSLAAGGSGETQYF. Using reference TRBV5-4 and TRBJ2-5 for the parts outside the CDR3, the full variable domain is ETGVTQSPTHLIKTRGQQVTLRCSSQSGHNTVSWYQQALGQGPQFIFQYYREEENGRGNFPPRFSGLQFPNYSSELNVNALELDDSALYLCASSSLAAGGSGETQYFGPGTRLLVL.

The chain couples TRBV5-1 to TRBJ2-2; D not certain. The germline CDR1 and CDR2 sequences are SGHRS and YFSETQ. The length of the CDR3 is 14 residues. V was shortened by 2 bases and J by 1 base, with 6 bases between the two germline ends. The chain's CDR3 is CASSLPKNTGELFF. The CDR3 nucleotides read TGCGCCAGCAGCTTACCAAAGAACACCGGGGAGCTGTTTTTT.

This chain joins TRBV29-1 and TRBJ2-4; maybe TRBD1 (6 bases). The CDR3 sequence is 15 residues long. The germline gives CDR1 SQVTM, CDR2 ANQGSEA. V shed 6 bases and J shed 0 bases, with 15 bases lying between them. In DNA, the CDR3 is TGCAGCGTCCGGGACACCTCTTTAGCCAAAAACATTCAGTACTTC. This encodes CSVRDTSLAKNIQYF.

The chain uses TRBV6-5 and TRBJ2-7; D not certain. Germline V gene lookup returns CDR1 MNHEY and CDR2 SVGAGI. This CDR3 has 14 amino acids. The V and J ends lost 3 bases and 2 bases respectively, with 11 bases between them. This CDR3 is CASSYDETTYEQYF. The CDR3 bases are TGTGCCAGCAGTTATGATGAAACCACCTACGAGCAGTACTTC.

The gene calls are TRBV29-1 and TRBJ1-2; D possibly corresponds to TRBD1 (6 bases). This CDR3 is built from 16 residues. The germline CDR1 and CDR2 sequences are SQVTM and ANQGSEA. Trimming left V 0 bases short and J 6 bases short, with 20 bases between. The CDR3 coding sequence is TGCAGCGTTGAAGATCCACCGGGGCAGGGGAGTAATGGCTACACCTTC. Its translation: CSVEDPPGQGSNGYTF.

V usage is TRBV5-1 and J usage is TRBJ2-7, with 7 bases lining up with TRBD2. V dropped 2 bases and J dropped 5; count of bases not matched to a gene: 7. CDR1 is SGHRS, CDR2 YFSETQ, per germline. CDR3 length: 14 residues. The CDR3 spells CASSFAGETHEQYF. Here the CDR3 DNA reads TGCGCCAGCAGCTTTGCGGGAGAGACCCACGAGCAGTACTTC.

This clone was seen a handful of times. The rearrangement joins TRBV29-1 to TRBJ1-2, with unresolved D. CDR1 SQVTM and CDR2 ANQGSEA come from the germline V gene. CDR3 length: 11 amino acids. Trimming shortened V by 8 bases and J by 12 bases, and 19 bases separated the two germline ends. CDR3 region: CSIGLEGADTF. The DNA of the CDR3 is TGCAGCATAGGGTTGGAAGGAGCTGACACCTTC. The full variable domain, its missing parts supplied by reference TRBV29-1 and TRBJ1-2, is SAVISQKPSRDICQRGTSLTIQCQVDSQVTMMFWYRQQPGQSLTLIATANQGSEATYESGFVIDKFPISRPNLTFSTLTVSNMSPEDSSIYLCSIGLEGADTFGSGTRLTVV.

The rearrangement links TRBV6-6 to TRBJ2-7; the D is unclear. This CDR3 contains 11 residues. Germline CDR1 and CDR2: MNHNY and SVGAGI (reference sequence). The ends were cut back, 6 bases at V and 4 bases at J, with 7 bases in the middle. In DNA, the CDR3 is TGTGCCAGCAGCCTCTTGTACGAGCAGTACTTC. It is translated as CASSLLYEQYF.